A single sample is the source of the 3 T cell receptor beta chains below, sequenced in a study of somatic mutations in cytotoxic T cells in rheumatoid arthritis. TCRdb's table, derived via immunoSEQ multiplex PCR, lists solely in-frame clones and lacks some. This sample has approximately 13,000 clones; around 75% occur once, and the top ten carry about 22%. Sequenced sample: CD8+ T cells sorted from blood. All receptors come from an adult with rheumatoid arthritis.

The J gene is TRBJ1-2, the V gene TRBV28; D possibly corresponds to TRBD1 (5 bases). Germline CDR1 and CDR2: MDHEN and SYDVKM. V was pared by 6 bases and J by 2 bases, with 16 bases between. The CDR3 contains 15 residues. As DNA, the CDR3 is TGTGCCAGCAGCCCCCCCCGGGACGAGAACTATGGCTACACCTTC. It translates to CASSPPRDENYGYTF.

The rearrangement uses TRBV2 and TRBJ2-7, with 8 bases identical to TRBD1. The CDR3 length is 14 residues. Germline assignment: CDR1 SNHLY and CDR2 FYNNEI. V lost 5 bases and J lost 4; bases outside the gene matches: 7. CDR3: CASSYDRGAYEQYF. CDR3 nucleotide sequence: TGTGCCAGCAGTTACGACAGGGGTGCGTACGAGCAGTACTTC.

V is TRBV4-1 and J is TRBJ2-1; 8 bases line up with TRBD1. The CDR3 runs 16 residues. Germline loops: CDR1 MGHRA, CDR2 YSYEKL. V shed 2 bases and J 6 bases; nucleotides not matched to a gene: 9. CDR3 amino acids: CASSQPPGQALNEQFF. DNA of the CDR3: TGCGCCAGCAGCCAACCCCCGGGACAGGCTCTCAATGAGCAGTTCTTC.